These 15 T cell receptor beta chains originate from one sample sequenced in a study of T cells in Graves' hyperthyroidism and ophthalmopathy. The investigators amplified TCR beta CDR3 regions from RNA transcripts. The TCR CDR3 first-round RT-PCR relied on the HTBI primer set. Each CDR3 protein gets one entry after TCRdb re-called the multiplex PCR reads with MiXCR. The sample has 620,000 or so distinct CDR3 sequences, around 13% seen once. Sequenced sample: blood. Every receptor here comes from a woman in her fifties or sixties with Graves' ophthalmopathy.

Only a few counts were recorded for this clonotype. This chain connects TRBV7-2 to TRBJ2-7; the D gene is possibly TRBD1 (6 bases). The V end lost 5 bases, the J end lost 3 bases, and 11 bases lay between the germline ends. Germline V lookup: CDR1 SGHTA, CDR2 FQGNSA. This CDR3 spans 13 amino acids. CDR3 region: CASSLKQGYEQYF. CDR3 sequence (DNA): TGTGCCAGCAGCCTAAAACAGGGCTACGAGCAGTACTTC.

In its sample, this clonotype was seen once. A read error may explain this, as a much larger clone is one base away. This chain links TRBV27 with TRBJ1-1; tentatively, D is TRBD1 (5 bases). The ends were cut back, 8 bases at V and 2 bases at J, with 12 bases in the middle. The CDR3 totals 13 residues. Germline CDR1 and CDR2: MNHEY and SMNVEV (reference sequence). This CDR3 reads CASGMTANTEAFF. The CDR3 DNA sequence: TGTGCCAGCGGTATGACAGCTAACACTGAAGCTTTCTTT.

The table lists this clonotype with many counts. V is TRBV11-3 and J is TRBJ2-1; TRBD2 is a possible D gene (6 bases). This CDR3 has 19 residues. CDR1 and CDR2 (germline): SGHNT, YENEEA. V shed 4 bases and J shed 0 bases, with 22 bases lying between them. In nucleotides, the CDR3 is TGTGCCAGCAGCTCCGGTCGGCTAGCGTGGGGTACCTCCTACAATGAGCAGTTCTTC. This gives the protein CASSSGRLAWGTSYNEQFF.

This clonotype was seen only a few times. The rearrangement uses TRBV7-3 and TRBJ2-1; the D call may be TRBD1 or TRBD2 (5 bases each). CDR1 and CDR2 from the germline V gene are SGHTA and FQGTGA. The CDR3 is made up of 13 amino acids. Trimming removed 3 bases at V and 10 bases at J, with 13 bases between. The CDR3: CASSFGTPGEQFF. CDR3 nucleotide sequence: TGTGCCAGCAGCTTTGGGACCCCAGGGGAGCAGTTCTTC.

The chain joins TRBV6-1 to TRBJ1-5; 10 nucleotides line up with TRBD1. This CDR3 has 19 residues. V dropped 5 bases and J dropped 1; count of bases not matched to a gene: 14. The germline V gene encodes CDR1 MNHNS and CDR2 SASEGT. CDR3 loop: CASSPRDRGLLISNQPQHF. DNA of the CDR3: TGTGCCAGCAGTCCACGAGACAGGGGGCTTTTGATCAGCAATCAGCCCCAGCATTTT.

The rearrangement joins TRBV6-1 to TRBJ2-3; 10 nucleotides match TRBD1. This CDR3 comprises 14 residues. Germline V gives CDR1 MNHNS, CDR2 SASEGT. V lost 5 bases to trimming and J lost 6 bases; unmatched junction nucleotides: 5. The CDR3 here is CASSTPGQGDTQYF. CDR3 DNA: TGTGCCAGCAGTACACCGGGACAGGGGGATACGCAGTATTTT.

This clonotype was seen repeatedly, ten times or more. The V call is TRBV6-1, the J call TRBJ2-3; D not resolved. CDR3 length: 18 amino acids. CDR1 MNHNS and CDR2 SASEGT come from the germline V gene. V lost 4 bases and J 0 bases, leaving 20 bases between the germline ends. CDR3 DNA: TGTGCCAGCAGTGTTATCGCAAGGGCCAGTATCAGCACAGATACGCAGTATTTT. Protein sequence: CASSVIARASISTDTQYF.

In DNA form, the CDR3 reads TGTGCCACCAGTGATTTGCACAGGGACCCCTACGAGCAGTACTTC. Protein product: CATSDLHRDPYEQYF. This chain links TRBV24-1 with TRBJ2-7; possible D gene TRBD1, 6 bases. Trimming shortened V by 0 bases and J by 2 bases, and 10 bases separated the two germline ends. The CDR3 sequence is 15 residues long. The germline V gene encodes CDR1 KGHDR and CDR2 SFDVKD.

This clonotype was observed at least ten times. The CDR3: CASSQGLAVFYNEQFF. In nucleotides, the CDR3 is TGTGCCAGCAGCCAAGGACTAGCGGTTTTCTACAATGAGCAGTTCTTC. J is TRBJ2-1 and V is TRBV14; TRBD2 aligns across 9 bases. Per the germline V gene, CDR1 is SGHDN and CDR2 is FVKESK. The trim removed 1 base at V and 3 bases at J, leaving 4 bases unmatched. This CDR3 has 16 amino acids.

This clonotype was counted many times. CDR3: CASSSHRDPTGEQYF. CDR3 nucleotides: TGTGCCAGCAGTTCCCACCGGGACCCAACGGGGGAGCAGTACTTC. This chain connects TRBV28 to TRBJ2-7; either TRBD1 or TRBD2 may fit D (5 bases each). V was trimmed by 4 bases and J by 7 bases, leaving 20 bases between them. Germline assignment: CDR1 MDHEN and CDR2 SYDVKM. CDR3 length: 15 amino acids.

This clonotype was counted ten times or more. The rearrangement joins TRBV28 to TRBJ1-5; TRBD1 is a possible D gene (5 bases). The CDR3 is 16 amino acids. V dropped 2 bases and J dropped 2 bases, with 13 bases sitting between them. Germline lookup yields CDR1 MDHEN and CDR2 SYDVKM. The CDR3 DNA follows: TGTGCCAGCAGTTTAAATCCCGGACAACGCAATCAGCCCCAGCATTTT. Its translation is CASSLNPGQRNQPQHF.

This chain links TRBV7-9 with TRBJ2-1; the match to TRBD1 covers 11 bases. CDR1 SEHNR and CDR2 FQNEAQ come from the germline V gene (reference sequence). The trim removed 5 bases at V and 0 bases at J, leaving 12 bases unmatched. The CDR3 has 19 residues. CDR3 DNA sequence: TGTGCCAGCAGCCCGTGGACAGGGGGCGTACAATTCTCCTACAATGAGCAGTTCTTC. It encodes CASSPWTGGVQFSYNEQFF.

This clonotype was counted many times. This rearrangement joins TRBV28 to TRBJ2-6; D gene ambiguous. This CDR3 is built from 15 residues. Germline values: CDR1 MDHEN, CDR2 SYDVKM. V was shortened by 8 bases and J by 0 bases, with 11 bases between the two germline ends. The CDR3 loop is CASQNTASGANVLTF. The CDR3 bases are TGTGCCAGCCAGAACACAGCCTCTGGGGCCAACGTCCTGACTTTC.

The chain links TRBV7-3 to TRBJ2-3; a possible D gene is TRBD2 (5 bases). V was pared by 2 bases and J by 2 bases, with 17 bases between. Germline V gene lookup returns CDR1 SGHTA and CDR2 FQGTGA. The CDR3 length is 17 residues. The CDR3 nucleotides read TGTGCCAGCAGCTTAGCGGGCCCTTCTGTACTCACAGATACGCAGTATTTT. Translated: CASSLAGPSVLTDTQYF.

A note on this clonotype: This may stem from a read error, because a much larger clone lies one nucleotide away. V and J are TRBV27 and TRBJ2-2; D not resolved. The germline V gene has CDR1 MNHEY and CDR2 SMNVEV (reference sequence). CDR3 length equals 15 residues. The V and J ends lost 4 bases and 4 bases respectively, with 13 bases between them. The DNA for the CDR3 is TGTGCCAGCAGTTCTCGGATGTTTAGCACCGGGGAGCTGTTTTTT. Amino acids: CASSSRMFSTGELFF.